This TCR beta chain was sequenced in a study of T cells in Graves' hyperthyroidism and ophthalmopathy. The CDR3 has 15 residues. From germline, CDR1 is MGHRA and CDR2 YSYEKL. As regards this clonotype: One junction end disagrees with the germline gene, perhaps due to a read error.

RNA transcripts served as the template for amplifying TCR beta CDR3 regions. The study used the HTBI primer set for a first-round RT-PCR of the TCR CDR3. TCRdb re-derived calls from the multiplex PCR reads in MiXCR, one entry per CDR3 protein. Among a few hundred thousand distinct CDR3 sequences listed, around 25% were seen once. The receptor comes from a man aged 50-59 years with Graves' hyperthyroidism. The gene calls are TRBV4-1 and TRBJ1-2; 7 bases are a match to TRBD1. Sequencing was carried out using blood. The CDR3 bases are TGCGCCAGCACCCAAACAGGGGCGAGTATATATGGCTACACCTTC. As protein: CASTQTGASIYGYTF.